This T cell receptor (beta chain) was obtained from a study of cytomegalovirus exposure and HLA in healthy donors. CDR1 is MNHNS, CDR2 SASEGT, per germline. The CDR3 has 14 amino acids. Amplification used 60 Vbeta primers and 13 Jbeta primers. Sequencing used immunoSEQ multiplex PCR; TCRdb keeps in-frame clones, though not all of them. Among about 150,000 clones listed, about 73% were seen once. Of note for this clone: Its antigen is not identified.

Study results and caveats: It was likely that a cluster of highly shared sequence variants was a sequencing artifact. Many donors shared some public TCRs, even though most TCR sequences were rare. Excluded were some V segments that proved indistinguishable, including TRBV6-2 and TRBV6-3.

The receptor comes from a middle-aged woman in good health and CMV-seronegative. Sample: PBMCs. This chain joins TRBV6-1 and TRBJ2-5; 8 bases agree with TRBD1. The last part of the DNA fits TRBJ2-7 better; the J call may be wrong. The CDR3 coding sequence is TGTGCCAGCAGTGGGGGACAGGTAAACTACGAGCAGTACTTC. Protein: CASSGGQVNYEQYF.